This TCR beta chain emerged from a study of blood T cell repertoires in COVID-19 (dated by TCRdb to 2020 to 2022). Looking at the study overall: For ImmuneRACE Cohort 3, a participant was defined as recovered based on two consecutive negative NP/OP PCR tests, clearance by a healthcare professional, or resolution of symptoms. Nearly every sample came with metadata listing a de-identified subject ID, COVID-19 status, age in years and sex. The samples were drawn from two sources: the first 160 participants of the ongoing ImmuneRACE study, and 1,000 to 1,500 subjects contributed by 6 global collaborators. The repertoires were released in a freely available public database meant as a resource for research on the immune response to SARS-CoV-2. The collaborator samples originated in the United States, Italy and Spain and spanned the acute and convalescent phases of COVID-19. The material from the prospective study consisted of cDNA or gDNA derived from T cells, B-cell-depleted T cells, or PBMCs. HLA class I and class II types, where available, came from metadata supplied by the sample provider rather than from assay-based typing. The dataset comprised deeply sampled blood TCRbeta repertoires from subjects exposed to, actively infected with, or recovered from COVID-19. Study-wide findings and limitations: The quantity of clinical and demographic metadata differed by source and by participant and was supplied without curation.

Enrolling through a virtual design, the prospective study's participants ranged in age from roughly 18 to 95 years and lived across about two dozen United States geographic areas. Cohort assignment in the prospective study relied on participant-reported clinical history from a screening survey and a study questionnaire. In the prospective study, whole blood, serum and a nasopharyngeal or oropharyngeal swab were collected from each participant by mobile phlebotomists. Over an approximately 2-month period, participants in the prospective study had the option of providing additional blood draws and questionnaires. Blood samples from the prospective study were shipped frozen or at room temperature prior to DNA extraction. Concerning this clone: Its antigen remains unidentified. No base qualities exist here, and no much larger clone lies one base off it.

From the cysteine up to the phenylalanine, the CDR3 has a length of 14 residues. This entry keeps only the CDR3 DNA: 42 bases, framed from base 1. Trimming removed 3 bases from V and 4 bases from J, leaving 15 bases between the germline ends. The CDR1 and CDR2 encoded by the germline V gene (reference sequence) are DFQATT and SNEGSKA. TCRbeta CDR3 regions were amplified from genomic DNA using the immunoSEQ Assay, a bias-controlled multiplex PCR. Under the source paper's analysis protocol: The number of nucleated cells in each sample was estimated from the amplification of reference gene primers within the assay. To quantify the absolute abundance of each unique TCRbeta CDR3 rearrangement, sequence reads were collapsed and filtered. For each sample, productive Simpson clonality was calculated as the square root of Simpson's diversity index over productive rearrangements. TCRdb retrieved this table from immuneACCESS and kept in-frame rearrangements only. Not all clones are present; in checked studies, unresolved V genes account for under half, and no reason is known for the remainder. V, J and clone size are taken as reported in that table, and D and trimming were inferred from the DNA itself. This sample lists approximately 360,000 clones; 80% to 90% were detected once. The ten largest account for around 1.9% of the sample.

The rearranged segments are TRBV20-1 and TRBJ1-2; no D gene call is confident. The sequence was collected from a man aged 40-50 years in a cohort exposed to, infected with or recovered from COVID-19 (not recorded which). The sequenced sample was PBMCs or T cells enriched from blood (not recorded which). For the CDR3, the sequence is CSASSGRGSYGYTF. The DNA sequence is given as TGCAGTGCTAGTAGCGGACGGGGTAGCTATGGCTACACCTTC.